This TCR beta chain was recorded in a study of blood T cell repertoires in COVID-19. Study-wide context: Samples taken during acute and convalescent COVID-19 were collected in the United States, Italy and Spain.

Patients in Seattle were enrolled during active infection, then followed longitudinally. This CDR3 spans 15 amino acids. CDR1 and CDR2 (germline): SGHNT, YYREEE (reference sequence). The V gene lost 1 base and the J gene lost 3 bases, with 14 bases spanning the gap. Sequencing was performed with immunoSEQ multiplex PCR; in TCRdb, only in-frame clones are kept and a portion is missing. Of just under 350,000 clones listed, about nine tenths are singletons. This TCR came from a woman between 70 and 85 years old with COVID-19, enrolled during active disease. The sequencing input was peripheral blood. This chain joins TRBV5-4 and TRBJ2-7; D is undetermined. The CDR3 bases are TGTGCCAGCAGCTTGACTGGGCCCAGTATCTACGAGCAGTACTTC. Amino acid sequence: CASSLTGPSIYEQYF.